Listed below are T cell receptor beta chains from one sample, sequenced in a study of cytomegalovirus exposure and HLA in healthy donors. Measured with immunoSEQ multiplex PCR; TCRdb has only the in-frame clones, and not every one. The table records about 110,000 clones, about 92% of them present only once. Sequencing was performed on PBMCs. These receptors originate from a woman aged 18 to 35 in good health and CMV-seronegative. Each CDR3 is given with its conserved first and last residue. Fields, in order: CDR3 protein, CDR3 DNA, D gene, clone size, J gene, V gene. A D gene is named only where the DNA matches it firmly. Size is stated for part of the rows, as once, few or many counts, or as a class when the clone is expanded.

cdr3_aa: CATSSHYNEQFF
cdr3_nt: TGTGCCACCAGCAGCCACTACAATGAGCAGTTCTTC
d_call: -
clone_size: -
j_call: TRBJ2-1
v_call: TRBV15

cdr3_aa: CASSYRGSSEQYF
cdr3_nt: TGTGCCAGCAGTTACAGGGGGTCCTCCGAGCAGTACTTC
d_call: TRBD1
clone_size: -
j_call: TRBJ2-7
v_call: TRBV27

cdr3_aa: CASSAGYRGGTEAFF
cdr3_nt: TGTGCCAGCAGCGCCGGATACAGGGGAGGCACTGAAGCTTTCTTT
d_call: TRBD1
clone_size: -
j_call: TRBJ1-1
v_call: TRBV9

cdr3_aa: CASSLTEFQGAGSYEQYF
cdr3_nt: TGTGCCAGCAGCTTAACCGAATTCCAGGGCGCGGGATCCTACGAGCAGTACTTC
d_call: -
clone_size: once
j_call: TRBJ2-7
v_call: TRBV13

cdr3_aa: CASSPPRLAGGYYEQYF
cdr3_nt: TGTGCCAGCAGCCCACCGCGGCTAGCGGGGGGGTACTACGAGCAGTACTTC
d_call: TRBD2
clone_size: -
j_call: TRBJ2-7
v_call: TRBV5-6

cdr3_aa: CASSRGTGKGQPQHF
cdr3_nt: TGTGCCAGCAGCCGAGGGACAGGGAAAGGGCAGCCCCAGCATTTT
d_call: TRBD1
clone_size: -
j_call: TRBJ1-5
v_call: TRBV7-9

cdr3_aa: CSVTQGIRTDTQYF
cdr3_nt: TGCAGCGTTACCCAGGGGATTAGGACAGATACGCAGTATTTT
d_call: -
clone_size: -
j_call: TRBJ2-3
v_call: TRBV29-1

cdr3_aa: CASRGAGLYEQYF
cdr3_nt: TGTGCCAGCAGGGGTGCCGGACTCTACGAGCAGTACTTC
d_call: -
clone_size: -
j_call: TRBJ2-7
v_call: TRBV6-5

cdr3_aa: CASSSPGQLMNTEAFF
cdr3_nt: TGTGCCAGCAGTAGTCCGGGACAATTGATGAACACTGAAGCTTTCTTT
d_call: -
clone_size: -
j_call: TRBJ1-1
v_call: TRBV27

cdr3_aa: CASRPGTVVGEQYF
cdr3_nt: TGTGCCAGCAGACCCGGGACAGTGGTAGGGGAGCAGTACTTC
d_call: TRBD1
clone_size: few
j_call: TRBJ2-7
v_call: TRBV27

cdr3_aa: CSGLIRDRGGYTF
cdr3_nt: TGCAGCGGACTCATCCGGGACAGGGGTGGCTACACCTTC
d_call: TRBD1
clone_size: -
j_call: TRBJ1-2
v_call: TRBV29-1

cdr3_aa: CASGGEGRQETQYF
cdr3_nt: TGTGCCAGCGGAGGCGAGGGGAGGCAAGAGACCCAGTACTTC
d_call: -
clone_size: -
j_call: TRBJ2-5
v_call: TRBV28

cdr3_aa: CASSAAWDTGGYTF
cdr3_nt: TGTGCCAGCAGTGCCGCATGGGATACAGGTGGCTACACCTTC
d_call: -
clone_size: -
j_call: TRBJ1-2
v_call: TRBV25-1

cdr3_aa: CTSGQGEDTQYF
cdr3_nt: TGCACCAGTGGACAGGGGGAAGATACGCAGTATTTT
d_call: TRBD1
clone_size: -
j_call: TRBJ2-3
v_call: TRBV29-1

cdr3_aa: CASSQEDRSDYEQYF
cdr3_nt: TGTGCCAGCAGCCAAGAGGACAGAAGCGACTACGAGCAGTACTTC
d_call: -
clone_size: -
j_call: TRBJ2-7
v_call: TRBV6-6

cdr3_aa: CASSDARGGLNEQYF
cdr3_nt: TGTGCCAGCAGCGACGCCCGGGGGGGCCTGAACGAGCAGTACTTC
d_call: TRBD2
clone_size: -
j_call: TRBJ2-7
v_call: TRBV11-2

cdr3_aa: CASSPGGGTSDTQYF
cdr3_nt: TGTGCCAGCAGCCCCGGGGGGGGCACCTCAGATACGCAGTATTTT
d_call: TRBD2
clone_size: -
j_call: TRBJ2-3
v_call: TRBV5-6

cdr3_aa: CASKRDTKAFF
cdr3_nt: TGTGCCAGTAAGCGGGACACCAAAGCTTTCTTT
d_call: -
clone_size: -
j_call: TRBJ1-1
v_call: TRBV19

cdr3_aa: CASSGSGSTDEQYF
cdr3_nt: TGTGCCAGTAGTGGTAGCGGGAGTACCGACGAGCAGTACTTC
d_call: TRBD2
clone_size: few
j_call: TRBJ2-7
v_call: TRBV19

cdr3_aa: CASSIDSTGRQPQHF
cdr3_nt: TGTGCCAGTAGTATAGATTCAACAGGGCGGCAGCCCCAGCATTTT
d_call: -
clone_size: -
j_call: TRBJ1-5
v_call: TRBV19

cdr3_aa: CASSLSGEHTEAFF
cdr3_nt: TGTGCCAGCAGTTTATCGGGGGAGCACACTGAAGCTTTCTTT
d_call: -
clone_size: -
j_call: TRBJ1-1
v_call: TRBV28

cdr3_aa: CAWSGQGMSTDTQYF
cdr3_nt: TGTGCCTGGAGTGGACAGGGGATGAGCACAGATACGCAGTATTTT
d_call: TRBD1
clone_size: -
j_call: TRBJ2-3
v_call: TRBV30

cdr3_aa: CASGGWDRYYEQYF
cdr3_nt: TGTGCCAGCGGGGGATGGGACAGATACTACGAGCAGTACTTC
d_call: TRBD1
clone_size: -
j_call: TRBJ2-7
v_call: TRBV27

cdr3_aa: CASSSGQIQETQYF
cdr3_nt: TGCGCCAGCAGCTCGGGACAGATCCAAGAGACCCAGTACTTC
d_call: TRBD1
clone_size: -
j_call: TRBJ2-5
v_call: TRBV5-1

cdr3_aa: CASSPLRGGSDTQYF
cdr3_nt: TGTGCCAGCTCACCATTACGGGGGGGCTCAGATACGCAGTATTTT
d_call: TRBD2
clone_size: -
j_call: TRBJ2-3
v_call: TRBV18

cdr3_aa: CASSQVAGTVTDTQYF
cdr3_nt: TGCGCCAGCAGCCAAGTCGCAGGGACAGTCACAGATACGCAGTATTTT
d_call: TRBD1
clone_size: -
j_call: TRBJ2-3
v_call: TRBV4-3

cdr3_aa: CSVEDDTRLRTGELFF
cdr3_nt: TGCAGCGTTGAAGATGATACCAGACTGCGCACCGGGGAGCTGTTTTTT
d_call: -
clone_size: -
j_call: TRBJ2-2
v_call: TRBV29-1

cdr3_aa: CASSLDLAGGLYEQYF
cdr3_nt: TGTGCCAGCAGCTTAGATCTAGCGGGGGGCCTATACGAGCAGTACTTC
d_call: TRBD2
clone_size: -
j_call: TRBJ2-7
v_call: TRBV11-2

cdr3_aa: CASTLGGPTNEQFF
cdr3_nt: TGCGCCAGCACACTGGGAGGGCCTACGAATGAGCAGTTCTTC
d_call: TRBD2
clone_size: -
j_call: TRBJ2-1
v_call: TRBV5-1

cdr3_aa: CASSPGGGEPREQYF
cdr3_nt: TGTGCCAGCAGCCCTGGTGGTGGTGAGCCCCGTGAGCAGTACTTC
d_call: -
clone_size: many
j_call: TRBJ2-7
v_call: TRBV4-2

cdr3_aa: CASSLGREREAFF
cdr3_nt: TGTGCCAGCAGCTTAGGGAGGGAGCGTGAAGCTTTCTTT
d_call: -
clone_size: once
j_call: TRBJ1-1
v_call: TRBV7-2

cdr3_aa: CASSAWTGYNSPLHF
cdr3_nt: TGTGCCAGCAGCGCCTGGACAGGATATAATTCACCCCTCCACTTT
d_call: TRBD1
clone_size: -
j_call: TRBJ1-6
v_call: TRBV9

cdr3_aa: CASSERDRHSYEQYF
cdr3_nt: TGCGCCAGCAGTGAAAGGGACAGACACTCCTACGAGCAGTACTTC
d_call: TRBD1
clone_size: once
j_call: TRBJ2-7
v_call: TRBV4-3

cdr3_aa: CASSLRQINEKLFF
cdr3_nt: TGTGCCAGCAGCTTGAGACAGATTAATGAAAAACTGTTTTTT
d_call: -
clone_size: -
j_call: TRBJ1-4
v_call: TRBV7-6

cdr3_aa: CASSTDSVSPLHF
cdr3_nt: TGTGCCAGCAGCACTGACAGTGTTTCACCCCTCCACTTT
d_call: -
clone_size: -
j_call: TRBJ1-6
v_call: TRBV5-6

cdr3_aa: CASSTSDRANTEAFF
cdr3_nt: TGCGCCAGCAGCACCTCGGACAGAGCGAACACTGAAGCTTTCTTT
d_call: -
clone_size: -
j_call: TRBJ1-1
v_call: TRBV5-1